Below, 17 T cell receptor beta chains from the same sample are listed, as sequenced in a study of response to subunit inactivated influenza vaccine. TCRdb reanalysed the RT-PCR reads using MiXCR and keeps one entry per CDR3 protein. The table includes some 500,000 distinct CDR3 sequences, 15% to 20% detected once. The sequencing used CD4+ T cells sorted from PBMCs, collected roughly 24 months after vaccination. All receptors come from a man aged 50-75 years who received an inactivated influenza vaccine.

This clonotype was seen more than once but under ten times. The chain employs TRBV3-1 and TRBJ2-5; a possible D gene is TRBD1 (6 bases). CDR3 length: 13 amino acids. Germline V CDR1 and CDR2: LGHDT, YNNKEL (reference sequence). The ends were cut back, 1 base at V and 4 bases at J, with 7 bases in the middle. The CDR3 is CASSQVTGETQYF. Written as DNA, the CDR3 is TGTGCCAGCAGCCAAGTGACAGGAGAGACCCAGTACTTC.

V and J are TRBV7-2 and TRBJ2-5, with D unresolved. The CDR3 has 14 residues. Deletions cut 1 base from V and 5 bases from J, with 11 bases between. Germline CDR1 is SGHTA and CDR2 is FQGNSA. This CDR3 reads CASSLDNTRETQYF. CDR3 DNA: TGTGCCAGCAGCTTAGACAATACCAGGGAGACCCAGTACTTC.

This clonotype was counted between two and nine times. The V and J genes are TRBV10-3 and TRBJ2-7; 10 positions match TRBD1. Germline V lookup: CDR1 ENHRY, CDR2 SYGVKD. The V and J ends lost 10 bases and 6 bases, in that order; junction bases with no gene match: 15. The CDR3 consists of 15 residues. CDR3 region: CASSPLDGQGGEQYF. The CDR3, as DNA: TGTGCCAGCTCTCCTTTGGACGGACAGGGGGGCGAGCAGTACTTC.

This clonotype appeared a few times. The rearrangement uses TRBV6-5 and TRBJ1-2; no clear D gene. Germline lookup yields CDR1 MNHEY and CDR2 SVGAGI. With 0 bases removed from V and 2 bases from J, the gap between germline ends came to 10 bases. CDR3 length equals 15 residues. CDR3 region: CASSYSREANYGYTF. The CDR3 region has the DNA TGTGCCAGCAGTTACTCGCGGGAGGCGAACTATGGCTACACCTTC.

Only a few counts were recorded for this clonotype. The chain employs TRBV20-1 and TRBJ2-1; 10 positions agree with TRBD2. V gave up 0 bases and J gave up 5 bases; unmatched junction bases: 4. Germline values: CDR1 DFQATT, CDR2 SNEGSKA (reference sequence). This CDR3 is 15 amino acids long. The CDR3 is CSARDGLAGDNEQFF. In nucleotides, the CDR3 is TGCAGTGCTAGAGATGGGCTAGCGGGAGACAATGAGCAGTTCTTC.

The J gene is TRBJ2-5, the V gene TRBV6-1; TRBD1 matches at 11 bases. Germline V CDR1 and CDR2: MNHNS, SASEGT. The CDR3 loop spans 15 amino acids. V lost 6 bases to trimming and J lost 6 bases; unmatched junction nucleotides: 9. The CDR3 region is CASSWTGGGMKTQYF. The CDR3 DNA follows: TGTGCCAGCAGCTGGACAGGGGGCGGCATGAAGACCCAGTACTTC.

This clonotype was counted a few times. V gene TRBV6-6 combines with J gene TRBJ2-7; D is undetermined. Germline V gene data show CDR1 as MNHNY and CDR2 as SVGAGI (reference sequence). V lost 0 bases and J 8 bases, leaving 8 bases between the germline ends. This CDR3 comprises 12 residues. CDR3 sequence: CASSYSETQQYF. For the CDR3, the DNA is TGTGCCAGCAGTTACTCAGAGACCCAGCAGTACTTC.

This clonotype was counted a few times. The CDR3 here is CASSASATVTYEQYF. CDR3 in DNA: TGTGCCAGCAGCGCATCGGCTACCGTAACCTACGAGCAGTACTTC. The V call is TRBV9, the J call TRBJ2-7; D ambiguous. The length of the CDR3 is 15 residues. Per germline, CDR1 SGDLS and CDR2 YYNGEE. Trimming took 3 bases from V and 2 from J, leaving 15 bases between them. The full variable domain, its missing parts supplied by reference TRBV9 and TRBJ2-7, is DSGVTQTPKHLITATGQRVTLRCSPRSGDLSVYWYQQSLDQGLQFLIQYYNGEERAKGNILERFSAQQFPDLHSELNLSSLELGDSALYFCASSASATVTYEQYFGPGTRLTVT.

The V call is TRBV6-2 or TRBV6-3, the J call TRBJ2-1; tentatively, D is TRBD1 (5 bases). The germline CDR1 and CDR2 sequences are MNHEY and SVGEGT. V was shortened by 7 bases and J by 7 bases, with 11 bases between the two germline ends. The CDR3 has 12 amino acids. CDR3 protein: CASKGSRNEQFF. DNA of the CDR3: TGTGCCAGCAAGGGGTCGCGAAATGAGCAGTTCTTC.

The rearrangement links TRBV29-1 to TRBJ1-5, with D maybe TRBD1 (5 bases). V was trimmed by 4 bases and J by 2 bases, leaving 9 bases between them. CDR1 SQVTM and CDR2 ANQGSEA come from the germline V gene. The CDR3 has 13 amino acids. The CDR3: CSVGGTGNQPQHF. The CDR3 nucleotides read TGCAGCGTTGGAGGGACGGGCAATCAGCCCCAGCATTTT.

This chain joins TRBV7-2 and TRBJ2-5; the D is unclear. Between the trimmed V and J ends, which lost 0 bases and 5 bases, there was a span of 10 bases. Germline CDR1 and CDR2: SGHTA and FQGNSA. The CDR3 is 14 residues long. This chain's CDR3 is CASSLAISGETQYF. The CDR3 region has the DNA TGTGCCAGCAGCTTAGCCATTAGTGGGGAGACCCAGTACTTC.

This clonotype showed up just a few times. This chain links TRBV12-3 or TRBV12-4 with TRBJ2-7; the D gene is possibly TRBD2 (5 bases). The CDR3 covers 14 residues. The V end lost 6 bases, the J end lost 5 bases, and 17 bases lay between the germline ends. This chain's CDR3 is CASSRTGIANEQYF. CDR3 nucleotides: TGTGCCAGCAGCAGAACCGGGATTGCCAACGAGCAGTACTTC.

This chain connects TRBV12-3 or TRBV12-4 to TRBJ2-2, with 9 bases that match TRBD1. V shed 6 bases, J shed 7 bases, and the junction held 15 bases outside the gene matches. The length of the CDR3 is 17 residues. The CDR3 sequence is CASRTNRGHLEIGELFF. The CDR3 bases are TGTGCCAGCAGGACCAACAGGGGGCACCTTGAAATCGGGGAGCTGTTTTTT.

Note on this clonotype: The junction shows a germline mismatch at one end, possibly a read error. The CDR3 is CASSLDTVDTQYF. In DNA, the CDR3 is TGTGCTAGCAGCTTGGATACGGTGGATACGCAGTATTTT. V usage is TRBV7-7 and J usage is TRBJ2-3, with unresolved D. Germline V gene data show CDR1 as SSHAT and CDR2 as FNYEAQ (reference sequence). This CDR3 is 13 amino acids long.

This chain connects TRBV25-1 to TRBJ1-6; perhaps TRBD1 as D (6 bases). V lost 8 bases and J lost 7, with 9 bases in between. Germline V gene sequence: CDR1 MGHDK, CDR2 SYGVNS. This CDR3 spans 12 amino acids. The CDR3: CASGGGNSPLHF. The CDR3 DNA is TGTGCCAGCGGTGGGGGCAATTCACCCCTCCACTTT.

The chain couples TRBV7-9 to TRBJ1-1, with 11 bases aligning to TRBD1. Trimming cost V 5 bases and J 3 bases; bases outside gene matches: 8. Germline CDR1 is SEHNR and CDR2 is FQNEAQ (reference sequence). This CDR3 comprises 16 residues. The CDR3 spells CASSRTGGGQDTEAFF. CDR3 coding DNA: TGTGCCAGCAGCCGGACAGGGGGCGGCCAAGACACTGAAGCTTTCTTT.

This clonotype turned up a few times. The gene calls are TRBV3-1 and TRBJ2-2; D may match TRBD1 or TRBD2 (5 bases each). CDR1 and CDR2 (germline): LGHDT, YNNKEL (reference sequence). The V end was cut by 3 bases, the J end by 4 bases, with 12 bases between. This CDR3 has 15 amino acids. For the CDR3, the DNA is TGTGCCAGCAGCCAGGTGGGGGTCCGCACCGGGGAGCTGTTTTTT. Translating it yields CASSQVGVRTGELFF.